The 3 T cell receptor beta chains below all came from one sample that was sequenced in a study of blood T cell repertoires in COVID-19. Libraries were prepared by immunoSEQ multiplex PCR; TCRdb keeps only in-frame clonotypes and omits some of them. The sample lists fewer than 45,000 clones, approximately 88% occurring once. The sequenced sample consisted of peripheral blood. Receptors originate from a woman between 35 and 50 years old with acute or convalescent COVID-19.

V gene TRBV5-1 combines with J gene TRBJ1-2; 8 bases match TRBD1. Unmatched junction bases numbered 6, after V lost 4 bases and J lost 4 bases. Germline V CDR1 and CDR2: SGHRS, YFSETQ. The CDR3 totals 14 residues. CDR3 sequence: CASSPQGDGYGYTF. DNA of the CDR3: TGCGCCAGCAGCCCACAGGGGGATGGCTATGGCTACACCTTC.

This clone appeared a single time. The chain carries TRBV10-3 and TRBJ1-5; D is possibly TRBD1 (6 bases). Germline-derived CDR1 and CDR2 are ENHRY and SYGVKD. The CDR3 is 15 amino acids. V shed 10 bases and J shed 0 bases, with 16 bases lying between them. The CDR3 sequence: CAKRTDTYSNQPQHF. The CDR3 DNA reads as TGTGCCAAAAGGACAGATACCTATAGCAATCAGCCCCAGCATTTT.

This CDR3 reads CASSLWGGTEAFF. In DNA, the CDR3 is TGTGCCAGCAGCTTGTGGGGGGGCACTGAAGCTTTCTTT. The rearrangement joins TRBV5-6 to TRBJ1-1; D perhaps matches TRBD1 (5 bases). There are 13 residues in the CDR3. In germline, CDR1 is SGHDT, CDR2 YYEEEE. Trimming took off 1 base at V and 4 bases at J, with 8 bases between the two ends. The whole variable domain, filled in from reference TRBV5-6 and TRBJ1-1, reads DAGVTQSPTHLIKTRGQQVTLRCSPKSGHDTVSWYQQALGQGPQFIFQYYEEEERQRGNFPDRFSGHQFPNYSSELNVNALLLGDSALYLCASSLWGGTEAFFGQGTRLTVV.